This T cell receptor beta chain was documented in a study of identical twins. TCRdb independently ran MiXCR on the 5' RACE reads; one entry per CDR3 protein. The repertoire holds around 490,000 distinct CDR3 sequences, with roughly 15% as singletons. The sample holds a few counts of this clonotype. This CDR3 region has 17 residues. V dropped 5 bases and J dropped 6 bases, with 25 bases sitting between them. Germline V CDR1 and CDR2: SGHKS, YYEKEE (reference sequence). The same data also contributed to another study, on yellow fever vaccine responses in identical twins.

The V call is TRBV5-5, the J call TRBJ2-3; weak D call: TRBD2 (6 bases). The sample consisted of CD4+ T cells sorted from blood. The receptor was isolated from a woman younger than 30 in good health. This CDR3 reads CASSPSGWGTSIDTQYF. CDR3 bases: TGTGCCAGCAGTCCCAGCGGGTGGGGGACTTCCATCGATACGCAGTATTTT.